The entry that follows covers one T cell receptor beta chain sequence. Antigen: not known. The sample is drawn from a study of T cells in localized non-small cell lung cancer. The CDR3 covers 14 residues. With V trimmed by 3 bases and J by 8 bases, 5 bases remained unmatched. Germline V lookup: CDR1 SGHDN, CDR2 FVKESK. Overall study results and limits: An association was observed between higher blood T cell density and longer overall survival. Among the top 100 tumor clones, a median around 60 appeared in adjacent lung. Sequencing covered just one tumor region, so heterogeneity cannot be ruled out.

The table came from immunoSEQ multiplex PCR; TCRdb's copy has only in-frame clones and leaves some out. In the table there are about 74,000 clones, roughly 83% of which are singletons. The sequencing used peripheral blood, collected before any cancer treatment. The TCR was taken from an older female donor with stage I lung adenocarcinoma. V is TRBV14 and J is TRBJ2-1; 9 bases are a match to TRBD2. CDR3 region: CASSHLAGAHEQFF. For the CDR3, the DNA is TGTGCCAGCAGCCATTTAGCGGGAGCACATGAGCAGTTCTTC.